What follows are 7 T cell receptor beta chains derived from one specimen sequenced in a study of T cell repertoires in cytomegalovirus infection. TCRdb analysed the reads with MiXCR anew, one entry per CDR3 protein. The profile shows around 530,000 distinct CDR3 sequences, more than 25% of them singletons. The sequenced material came from PBMCs. The receptors were gathered from a human donor in good health (CMV status not recorded). Some clones in this sample may be carry-over from other donors' samples.

The chain is built from TRBV7-4 and TRBJ1-1, with D unresolved. The CDR3 is made up of 13 amino acids. With 3 bases removed from V and 4 bases from J, the gap between germline ends came to 9 bases. CDR1 is SGHVT and CDR2 is SQSDAQ in the germline V gene. The CDR3 nucleotides are TGTGCCAGCAGCTTTCCATCAGTCACTGAAGCTTTCTTT. It is translated as CASSFPSVTEAFF.

The table lists this clonotype with many counts. The CDR3 coding sequence is TGTGCCAGCAGCCGCAGGAGCTCTGGGGCCAACGTCCTGACTTTC. Amino acid sequence: CASSRRSSGANVLTF. The rearrangement joins TRBV11-3 to TRBJ2-6; D is undetermined. The length of the CDR3 is 15 residues. In germline, CDR1 is SGHNT, CDR2 YENEEA. The ends were cut back, 5 bases at V and 0 bases at J, with 8 bases in the middle.

This clonotype has just one count. The V call is TRBV12-3 or TRBV12-4, the J call TRBJ2-7; tentative D call: TRBD2 (6 bases). Trimming shortened V by 3 bases and J by 5 bases, and 11 bases separated the two germline ends. This CDR3 has 13 residues. The CDR3 DNA follows: TGTGCCAGCAGTTTGGAGGGTTGGGACGAGCAGTACTTC. Translated, it gives CASSLEGWDEQYF.

There are a few counts of this clonotype. The V call is TRBV11-3, the J call TRBJ2-2; no reliable D call. V lost 5 bases to trimming and J lost 5 bases, with 9 bases between them. CDR1 is SGHNT and CDR2 is YENEEA in the germline V gene. This CDR3 has 13 amino acids. The CDR3 DNA sequence: TGTGCCAGCAGCCCCGCCGTGACCGGGGAGCTGTTTTTT. This sequence encodes CASSPAVTGELFF.

This clonotype has a count of ten or more. The gene calls are TRBV7-2 and TRBJ2-5, with unresolved D. The germline V gene encodes CDR1 SGHTA and CDR2 FQGNSA. V was shortened by 1 base and J by 1 base, with 7 bases between the two germline ends. The CDR3 has 14 amino acids. The chain's CDR3 is CASSLVAFQETQYF. DNA of the CDR3: TGTGCCAGCAGCTTAGTGGCGTTCCAAGAGACCCAGTACTTC. The entire variable domain, with the rest obtained from reference TRBV7-2 and TRBJ2-5, is as follows: GAGVSQSPSNKVTEKGKDVELRCDPISGHTALYWYRQSLGQGLEFLIYFQGNSAPDKSGLPSDRFSAERTGGSVSTLTIQRTQQEDSAVYLCASSLVAFQETQYFGPGTRLLVL.

V usage is TRBV20-1 and J usage is TRBJ1-5; possible D gene TRBD1, 6 bases. V was shortened by 3 bases and J by 7 bases, with 10 bases between the two germline ends. The CDR3 runs to 12 residues. Germline CDR1 reads DFQATT; CDR2 reads SNEGSKA (reference sequence). The CDR3 bases are TGCAGTGCTAGGCAGGGGTTACAGCCCCAGCATTTT. Encoded protein: CSARQGLQPQHF.

The chain recombines TRBV18 with TRBJ1-3; D uncertain. CDR1 is KGHSH and CDR2 is LQKENI in the germline V gene. The CDR3 runs to 14 residues. Trimming left V 2 bases short and J 1 base short, with 6 bases between. The CDR3 spells CASSPRESGNTIYF. In DNA, the CDR3 is TGTGCCAGCTCACCAAGAGAATCTGGAAACACCATATATTTT. The whole variable domain, remainder taken from reference TRBV18 and TRBJ1-3, is NAGVMQNPRHLVRRRGQEARLRCSPMKGHSHVYWYRQLPEEGLKFMVYLQKENIIDESGMPKERFSAEFPKEGPSILRIQQVVRGDSAAYFCASSPRESGNTIYFGEGSWLTVV.